The rows below give T cell receptor beta chains drawn from one sample of a study of cytomegalovirus exposure and HLA in healthy donors. Libraries were prepared by immunoSEQ multiplex PCR; TCRdb keeps only in-frame clonotypes and omits some of them. Of about 160,000 clones in the sample, 65% to 90% are singletons; the top ten hold approximately 2%. Material: PBMCs. These receptors were collected from a woman under 30 in good health and CMV-seronegative. Each CDR3 is given with its conserved first and last residue. The D gene is left open where the match is weak. A clone size is listed for some rows: how often the clone was seen (once, few, many), or a class if it is expanded.

d_gene,v_gene,j_gene,abundance,CDR3aa,CDR3nt
TRBD1,TRBV27,TRBJ1-1,-,CASSPRTGRNTEAFF,TGTGCCAGCAGTCCGCGGACAGGGCGAAACACTGAAGCTTTCTTT
-,TRBV19,TRBJ1-1,-,CASSIVGRTEAFF,TGTGCCAGTAGTATAGTAGGGAGAACTGAAGCTTTCTTT
TRBD2,TRBV10-3,TRBJ2-3,-,CATGTRGATDTQYF,TGTGCCACCGGGACTAGAGGCGCGACAGATACGCAGTATTTT
TRBD1,TRBV28,TRBJ1-3,-,CASSSGTGAGNTIYF,TGTGCCAGCAGTTCCGGGACAGGGGCTGGAAACACCATATATTTT
-,TRBV7-2,TRBJ2-2,few,CASSLARGGELFF,TGTGCCAGCAGCTTAGCGAGAGGCGGGGAGCTGTTTTTT
-,TRBV23-1,TRBJ1-2,-,CASSRQGGPFYGYTF,TGCGCCAGCAGCCGTCAGGGAGGGCCGTTCTATGGCTACACCTTC
TRBD1,TRBV5-4,TRBJ2-2,-,CASSSDRLGPERGELFF,TGTGCCAGCAGTTCGGACAGGTTGGGCCCGGAACGAGGGGAGCTGTTTTTT
-,TRBV5-1,TRBJ2-1,-,CASSFERISYNEQFF,TGCGCCAGCAGCTTTGAGAGGATCTCCTACAATGAGCAGTTCTTC
-,TRBV28,TRBJ2-7,-,CASSFRGRFHEQYF,TGTGCCAGCAGTTTTCGGGGGAGGTTCCACGAGCAGTACTTC
TRBD2,TRBV18,TRBJ2-1,-,CASSPTSGDYNEQFF,TGTGCCAGCTCACCAACTAGCGGGGACTACAATGAGCAGTTCTTC
TRBD1,TRBV5-6,TRBJ2-7,-,CASRRRDRLHEQYF,TGTGCCAGCAGAAGACGGGACAGGCTGCACGAGCAGTACTTC
-,TRBV27,TRBJ1-6,-,CASGLNYNSPLHF,TGTGCCAGCGGGCTGAACTATAATTCACCCCTCCACTTT
TRBD1,TRBV28,TRBJ1-1,-,CASSLPGQGFRNTEAFF,TGTGCCAGCAGTTTACCGGGACAGGGTTTCAGGAACACTGAAGCTTTCTTT
-,TRBV11-2,TRBJ2-5,-,CASSLGGPRETQYF,TGTGCCAGCAGCTTAGGTGGGCCCCGAGAGACCCAGTACTTC